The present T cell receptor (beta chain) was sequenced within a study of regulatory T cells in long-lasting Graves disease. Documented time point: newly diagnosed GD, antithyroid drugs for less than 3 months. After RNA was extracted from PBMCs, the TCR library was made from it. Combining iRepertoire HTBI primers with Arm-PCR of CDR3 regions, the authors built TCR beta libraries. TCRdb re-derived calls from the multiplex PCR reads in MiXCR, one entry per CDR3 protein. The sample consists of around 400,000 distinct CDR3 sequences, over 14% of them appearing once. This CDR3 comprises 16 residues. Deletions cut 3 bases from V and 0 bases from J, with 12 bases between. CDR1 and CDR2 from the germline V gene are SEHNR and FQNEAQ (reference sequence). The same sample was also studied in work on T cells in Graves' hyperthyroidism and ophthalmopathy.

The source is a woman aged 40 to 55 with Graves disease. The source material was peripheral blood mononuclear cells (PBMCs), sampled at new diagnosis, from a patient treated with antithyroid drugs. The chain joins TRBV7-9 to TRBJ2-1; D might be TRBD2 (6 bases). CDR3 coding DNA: TGTGCCAGCAGCTTTCCGGCGGGACTCTCCTACAATGAGCAGTTCTTC. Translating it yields CASSFPAGLSYNEQFF.